One sample yielded the 18 T cell receptor beta chains listed below, sequenced in a study of shared clonotypes between healthy human individuals. Clones were read by immunoSEQ multiplex PCR, and TCRdb kept only the in-frame ones, dropping some. There are 2.3 million or so clones in the sample; over 85% occur only once, and 0.39% lies in the top ten. Sequencing input: naive CD4+ T cells from PBMCs. As to subset: CD45RA+ positively selected. Receptor source: a man between 18 and 29 years old in good health. Some clones in this sample may be carry-over from other donors' samples.

The rearrangement joins TRBV7-9 to TRBJ1-1, with unresolved D. V was trimmed by 2 bases and J by 10 bases, leaving 17 bases between them. This CDR3 has 14 residues. The germline V gene encodes CDR1 SEHNR and CDR2 FQNEAQ (reference sequence). The DNA of the CDR3 is TGTGCCAGCAGCTTATCGCGCGTGGCAGGTTCAGCTTTCTTT. It codes for CASSLSRVAGSAFF.

The genes are TRBV5-4 and TRBJ2-3, with 8 bases that match TRBD1. The CDR3 runs 16 residues. Per germline, CDR1 SGHNT and CDR2 YYREEE (reference sequence). The ends lost 4 bases at V and 2 bases at J; junction bases unmatched: 9. In DNA, the CDR3 is TGTGCCAGCAGCACCCGGACAGGGTACCCCACAGATACGCAGTATTTT. Translated, it gives CASSTRTGYPTDTQYF. The complete variable domain, with remaining parts taken from reference TRBV5-4 and TRBJ2-3, reads ETGVTQSPTHLIKTRGQQVTLRCSSQSGHNTVSWYQQALGQGPQFIFQYYREEENGRGNFPPRFSGLQFPNYSSELNVNALELDDSALYLCASSTRTGYPTDTQYFGPGTRLTVL.

The chain combines TRBV5-6 with TRBJ2-2, with TRBD1 identical over 8 bases. With 2 bases clipped from V and 0 bases from J, the junction kept 3 bases outside the gene matches. The CDR3 contains 16 residues. CDR1 and CDR2 (germline): SGHDT, YYEEEE. This CDR3 reads CASSLRDRPNTGELFF. In nucleotides, the CDR3 is TGTGCCAGCAGCTTAAGGGACAGGCCGAACACCGGGGAGCTGTTTTTT. Variable domain in full (rest from reference TRBV5-6 and TRBJ2-2): DAGVTQSPTHLIKTRGQQVTLRCSPKSGHDTVSWYQQALGQGPQFIFQYYEEEERQRGNFPDRFSGHQFPNYSSELNVNALLLGDSALYLCASSLRDRPNTGELFFGEGSRLTVL.

The rearrangement joins TRBV7-3 to TRBJ2-3; the match to TRBD2 covers 9 bases. CDR3 length: 17 amino acids. Looked up from germline, CDR1 is SGHTA and CDR2 is FQGTGA. With 2 bases clipped from V and 4 bases from J, the junction kept 10 bases outside the gene matches. The CDR3 region is CASSLLGSGSFADTQYF. CDR3 nucleotide sequence: TGTGCCAGCAGCTTATTGGGTAGCGGGAGCTTTGCAGATACGCAGTATTTT.

The chain's CDR3 is CASSLGRGGAYNEQFF. The CDR3 nucleotides read TGTGCCAGTAGCCTTGGTCGTGGGGGGGCCTACAATGAGCAGTTCTTC. V usage is TRBV19 and J usage is TRBJ2-1, with 7 bases lining up with TRBD2. This CDR3 is built from 16 residues. V dropped 6 bases and J dropped 2; count of bases not matched to a gene: 10. Germline-derived CDR1 and CDR2 are LNHDA and SQIVND (reference sequence).

The chain combines TRBV7-3 with TRBJ2-1; 8 bases are a match to TRBD1. This CDR3 comprises 16 residues. The germline CDR1 and CDR2 sequences are SGHTA and FQGTGA. With 5 bases clipped from V and 8 bases from J, the junction kept 14 bases outside the gene matches. The CDR3 protein is CASSKSGQGFTDEQFF. The CDR3 DNA reads as TGTGCCAGCAGCAAAAGCGGACAGGGTTTTACGGATGAGCAGTTCTTC.

The gene calls are TRBV5-4 and TRBJ2-1; TRBD1 aligns across 7 bases. Germline trimming cut 0 bases from V and 4 bases from J; bases unmatched to any gene: 1. This CDR3 has 14 residues. Per germline, CDR1 SGHNT and CDR2 YYREEE (reference sequence). This CDR3 is CASSLETGYNEQFF. In DNA, the CDR3 is TGTGCCAGCAGCTTGGAGACAGGGTACAATGAGCAGTTCTTC.

The gene calls are TRBV7-3 and TRBJ2-1, with 11 bases lining up with TRBD2. Trimming cost V 4 bases and J 1 base; bases outside gene matches: 15. The CDR3 sequence is 20 residues long. Per the germline V gene, CDR1 is SGHTA and CDR2 is FQGTGA. The CDR3 coding sequence is TGTGCCAGCAGCTCCCCGGCTAGCGGGAGGATGGGAGGGTCCTACAATGAGCAGTTCTTC. It encodes CASSSPASGRMGGSYNEQFF.

The CDR3 spells CASSQGSGGGKYNEQFF. CDR3 nucleotides: TGCGCCAGCAGCCAAGGATCCGGGGGAGGAAAATACAATGAGCAGTTCTTC. This chain links TRBV4-1 with TRBJ2-1, with a weak D call TRBD2 (6 bases). CDR1 is MGHRA and CDR2 is YSYEKL in the germline V gene. V was pared by 1 base and J by 4 bases, with 17 bases between. This CDR3 is built from 17 residues.

J is TRBJ2-2 and V is TRBV7-3, with a possible D match to TRBD2 (6 bases). Germline lookup yields CDR1 SGHTA and CDR2 FQGTGA. The ends were cut back, 4 bases at V and 1 base at J, with 13 bases in the middle. The CDR3 loop spans 16 amino acids. CDR3 sequence: CASSSLKGGNTGELFF. CDR3 bases: TGTGCCAGCAGCTCCCTTAAGGGAGGGAACACCGGGGAGCTGTTTTTT. The full variable domain, rest sourced from reference TRBV7-3 and TRBJ2-2, is GAGVSQTPSNKVTEKGKYVELRCDPISGHTALYWYRQSLGQGPEFLIYFQGTGAADDSGLPNDRFFAVRPEGSVSTLKIQRTERGDSAVYLCASSSLKGGNTGELFFGEGSRLTVL.

This clone showed up just once. V and J are TRBV7-2 and TRBJ2-1; D unresolved. Germline V gene lookup returns CDR1 SGHTA and CDR2 FQGNSA. V lost 3 bases and J 1 base, leaving 4 bases between the germline ends. There are 13 residues in the CDR3. The CDR3: CASSLRSYNEQFF. As DNA, the CDR3 is TGTGCCAGCAGCTTGAGGTCCTACAATGAGCAGTTCTTC.

Notes on this clone: Distinct nucleotide sequences in the sample also encode this CDR3. The rearrangement uses TRBV7-9 and TRBJ2-7; TRBD2 matches at 13 bases. From germline, CDR1 is SEHNR and CDR2 FQNEAQ (reference sequence). The V segment lost 4 bases and the J segment 1 base; nucleotides outside the gene matches: 1. CDR3 size: 15 residues. CDR3 sequence (DNA): TGTGCCAGCAGCTCGGGACTAGCGGGGTCCTACGAGCAGTACTTC. This gives the protein CASSSGLAGSYEQYF.

In the case of this clone: This sample also contains other DNA sequences that code for the same CDR3. CDR3 amino acids: CASSEAGTGELFF. The CDR3, as DNA: TGTGCCAGCAGTGAGGCGGGCACCGGGGAGCTGTTTTTT. This sequence joins TRBV2 and TRBJ2-2; possible D gene TRBD2, 5 bases. This CDR3 has 13 residues. V was pared by 3 bases and J by 4 bases, with 6 bases between. Germline CDR1 is SNHLY and CDR2 is FYNNEI.

The chain employs TRBV7-3 and TRBJ2-5; the D gene is possibly TRBD2 (6 bases). CDR3 length equals 15 residues. V lost 5 bases to trimming and J lost 1 base, with 14 bases between them. CDR1 SGHTA and CDR2 FQGTGA come from the germline V gene. CDR3: CASSPKLAAQETQYF. The CDR3 nucleotides read TGTGCCAGCAGCCCCAAACTAGCAGCCCAAGAGACCCAGTACTTC.

This chain uses TRBV18 with TRBJ1-5, with 11 bases fitting TRBD1. The CDR3 loop spans 18 amino acids. In germline, CDR1 is KGHSH, CDR2 LQKENI. V lost 2 bases to trimming and J lost 6 bases; unmatched junction nucleotides: 12. This CDR3 is CASSPGWDRGVSGQPQHF. CDR3 coding DNA: TGTGCCAGCTCACCAGGTTGGGACAGGGGGGTTTCTGGTCAGCCCCAGCATTTT.

The chain joins TRBV30 to TRBJ2-3; 7 nucleotides agree with TRBD1. The V gene end was trimmed by 5 bases and the J gene end by 3 bases; junction bases not matched to a gene: 8. CDR1 is GTSNPN, CDR2 SVGIG, per germline (reference sequence). This CDR3 comprises 14 residues. The CDR3 sequence: CAWVDTRGTDTQYF. For the CDR3, the DNA is TGTGCCTGGGTTGACACCAGGGGGACAGATACGCAGTATTTT. Using reference TRBV30 and TRBJ2-3 for the parts outside the CDR3, the full variable domain is SQTIHQWPATLVQPVGSPLSLECTVEGTSNPNLYWYRQAAGRGLQLLFYSVGIGQISSEVPQNLSASRPQDRQFILSSKKLLLSDSGFYLCAWVDTRGTDTQYFGPGTRLTVL.

This chain joins TRBV6-5 and TRBJ1-2, with D perhaps TRBD1 (6 bases). V was shortened by 6 bases and J by 7 bases, with 15 bases between the two germline ends. There are 13 residues in the CDR3. Germline CDR1 reads MNHEY; CDR2 reads SVGAGI. The CDR3 loop is CASSLRGSFGYTF. As DNA, the CDR3 is TGTGCCAGCAGCCTAAGGGGGTCATTTGGCTACACCTTC.

This sequence joins TRBV18 and TRBJ2-7; 10 bases are a match to TRBD2. Looked up from germline, CDR1 is KGHSH and CDR2 is LQKENI. The CDR3 sequence is 17 residues long. V shed 5 bases and J 2 bases; nucleotides not matched to a gene: 12. CDR3 bases: TGTGCCAGCTCATCCACAGGGGATACTAGCGGGACCTACGAGCAGTACTTC. As protein: CASSSTGDTSGTYEQYF.